This entry lists 22 T cell receptor beta chains sequenced from one sample in a study of T cells in Graves' hyperthyroidism and ophthalmopathy. Template material for amplifying TCR beta CDR3 regions consisted of RNA transcripts. HTBI primers were employed in a first-round RT-PCR of the TCR CDR3. Using its own MiXCR run on the multiplex PCR reads, TCRdb lists one record per CDR3 protein. The sample contains 45,000 to 75,000 distinct CDR3 sequences, about 50% of which appear only once. Sequencing input: blood. All receptors derive from a woman aged 25 to 39 with Graves' ophthalmopathy.

This clonotype was found many times. The chain recombines TRBV28 with TRBJ2-7; D is possibly TRBD1 (6 bases). Germline-derived CDR1 and CDR2 are MDHEN and SYDVKM. Trimming shortened V by 2 bases and J by 7 bases, and 15 bases separated the two germline ends. CDR3 length: 14 residues. CDR3 residues: CASSLGRGVWEQYF. The CDR3 region has the DNA TGTGCCAGCAGTTTAGGCAGGGGAGTGTGGGAGCAGTACTTC. Based on the CDR3 plus reference TRBV28 and TRBJ2-7, the full variable domain is DVKVTQSSRYLVKRTGEKVFLECVQDMDHENMFWYRQDPGLGLRLIYFSYDVKMKEKGDIPEGYSVSREKKERFSLILESASTNQTSMYLCASSLGRGVWEQYFGPGTRLTVT.

This clonotype was found once. This chain links TRBV24-1 with TRBJ2-7, with D possibly TRBD2 on 6 matching bases. Germline CDR1 and CDR2: KGHDR and SFDVKD. CDR3 length: 14 amino acids. The ends were cut back, 5 bases at V and 2 bases at J, with 12 bases in the middle. The CDR3 nucleotides read TGTGCCACCAGTGTAGGCGGGGCCACCTACGAGCAGTACTTC. It is translated as CATSVGGATYEQYF.

This clonotype was recorded at least ten times. J is TRBJ2-7 and V is TRBV28, with D perhaps being TRBD1 or TRBD2 (5 bases each). The CDR3 totals 14 residues. The germline CDR1 and CDR2 sequences are MDHEN and SYDVKM. V lost 6 bases and J 7 bases, leaving 19 bases between the germline ends. The CDR3 region is CASREGSAHGEQYF. The CDR3 nucleotides are TGTGCCAGCAGAGAGGGGTCGGCCCATGGAGAGCAGTACTTC.

This clonotype was observed many times. The chain has TRBV6-5 and TRBJ2-7; a possible D gene is TRBD1 (5 bases). Trimming took 5 bases from V and 6 from J, leaving 20 bases between them. The CDR3 runs 15 residues. From germline, CDR1 is MNHEY and CDR2 SVGAGI. CDR3 residues: CASSGVLGRACEQYF. CDR3 DNA sequence: TGTGCCAGCAGTGGGGTTCTGGGCAGGGCCTGCGAGCAGTACTTC.

This clonotype came up many times. This chain connects TRBV13 to TRBJ1-5, with D perhaps matching TRBD1 (6 bases). This CDR3 region has 13 residues. The V end was cut by 1 base, the J end by 7 bases, with 8 bases between. The V gene's germline CDR1 is PRHDT and CDR2 FYEKMQ (reference sequence). CDR3 loop: CASSLVGAQPQHF. DNA of the CDR3: TGTGCCAGCAGCTTAGTGGGGGCCCAGCCCCAGCATTTT.

This clonotype occurred many times. The V gene is TRBV5-1, the J gene TRBJ1-1; D possibly corresponds to TRBD1 (6 bases). This CDR3 has 13 amino acids. Trimming pared 1 base from V and 4 bases from J, leaving 8 bases between. From germline, CDR1 is SGHRS and CDR2 YFSETQ. CDR3: CASSLRGGTEAFF. The CDR3, as DNA: TGCGCCAGCAGCTTGAGGGGGGGCACTGAAGCTTTCTTT.

The table lists this clonotype with a count of one. The chain has TRBV20-1 and TRBJ1-2; D gene unclear. Trimming shortened V by 2 bases and J by 6 bases, and 7 bases separated the two germline ends. Germline values: CDR1 DFQATT, CDR2 SNEGSKA (reference sequence). This CDR3 comprises 11 residues. The CDR3 coding sequence is TGCAGTGCTAGATTGGGCCATGGCTACACCTTC. This sequence encodes CSARLGHGYTF.

This rearrangement joins TRBV6-1 to TRBJ2-7; D possibly corresponds to TRBD2 (6 bases). CDR1 and CDR2 from the germline V gene are MNHNS and SASEGT. The CDR3 sequence is 15 residues long. With 10 bases removed from V and 3 bases from J, the gap between germline ends came to 22 bases. The CDR3 spells CATLSGFTTDYEQYF. The CDR3 region has the DNA TGTGCCACCCTCAGCGGGTTTACTACTGACTACGAGCAGTACTTC.

CDR3 in DNA: TGTGCCAGCAGCTTGACAGGGGAAGAGACCCAGCATTTT. The encoded protein is CASSLTGEETQHF. The V gene is TRBV5-5, the J gene TRBJ1-5; 7 bases map to TRBD1. This CDR3 contains 13 residues. The J segment lost 11 bases and the V segment lost 1 base, leaving 6 bases of the junction unmatched. Germline CDR1 reads SGHKS; CDR2 reads YYEKEE (reference sequence). Together with reference TRBV5-5 and TRBJ1-5, the CDR3 gives the full variable domain: DAGVTQSPTHLIKTRGQQVTLRCSPISGHKSVSWYQQVLGQGPQFIFQYYEKEERGRGNFPDRFSARQFPNYSSELNVNALLLGDSALYLCASSLTGEETQHFGDGTRLSIL.

This clonotype was detected many times. The chain employs TRBV7-9 and TRBJ2-3, with 7 bases that match TRBD2. Germline V lookup: CDR1 SEHNR, CDR2 FQNEAQ (reference sequence). The CDR3 consists of 15 residues. V lost 5 bases to trimming and J lost 2 bases; unmatched junction nucleotides: 7. Here the CDR3 reads CASSPGGRVTDTQYF. CDR3 nucleotide sequence: TGTGCCAGCAGCCCGGGGGGAAGGGTCACAGATACGCAGTATTTT.

This clonotype was detected ten times or more. The V gene is TRBV12-3 or TRBV12-4, the J gene TRBJ2-5; D may be TRBD1 or TRBD2 (5 bases each). With 5 bases removed from V and 7 bases from J, the gap between germline ends came to 20 bases. The CDR3 has 15 amino acids. CDR3 sequence: CASSPRGRSGGTQYF. DNA of the CDR3: TGTGCCAGCAGTCCACGGGGACGAAGCGGTGGGACCCAGTACTTC.

V usage is TRBV10-3 and J usage is TRBJ2-1, with TRBD2 matching 15 bases. Losses at the gene ends were 10 bases for V and 2 bases for J; bases not matched to a gene: 6. The germline CDR1 and CDR2 sequences are ENHRY and SYGVKD. The CDR3 is 16 amino acids. This CDR3 reads CATPGLAGGTYNEQFF. Written as DNA, the CDR3 is TGTGCCACACCGGGACTAGCGGGGGGTACCTACAATGAGCAGTTCTTC.

This clonotype showed up many times. This chain connects TRBV5-6 to TRBJ2-7; a weak D match, TRBD1 (6 bases). Trimming left V 1 base short and J 4 bases short, with 9 bases between. CDR1 and CDR2 (germline): SGHDT, YYEEEE. The CDR3 totals 13 residues. The CDR3 is CASSLTGYYEQYF. The CDR3 DNA follows: TGTGCCAGCAGCTTGACAGGGTATTACGAGCAGTACTTC.

At least ten counts were recorded for this clonotype. V usage is TRBV6-5 and J usage is TRBJ2-2; perhaps D is TRBD1 or TRBD2 (5 bases each). From germline, CDR1 is MNHEY and CDR2 SVGAGI. V was pared by 6 bases and J by 6 bases, with 14 bases between. The CDR3 covers 14 residues. The DNA of the CDR3 is TGTGCCAGCAGCAGGGACCTGACTTCCGGGGAGCTGTTTTTT. Residues: CASSRDLTSGELFF.

Of note for this clonotype: One junction end disagrees with the germline gene, perhaps due to a read error. V and J are TRBV6-5 and TRBJ2-6; 10 bases are a match to TRBD1. CDR3 length equals 14 residues. CDR1 and CDR2 from the germline V gene are MNHEY and SVGAGI. This CDR3 is CASSHRQGANVLTF. The DNA of the CDR3 is TGTGCCAGCAGCCATAGACAGGGGGCTAACGTCCTGACTTTC.

V is TRBV20-1 and J is TRBJ2-2, with 9 positions matching TRBD2. Per germline, CDR1 DFQATT and CDR2 SNEGSKA (reference sequence). The J segment lost 6 bases and the V segment lost 5 bases, leaving 13 bases of the junction unmatched. The CDR3 covers 16 residues. This chain's CDR3 is CSAGPGPAGGAGELFF. The CDR3 coding sequence is TGCAGTGCTGGGCCGGGACCAGCGGGAGGAGCCGGGGAGCTGTTTTTT.

This clonotype counts as medium-sized. Here the CDR3 reads CATSDPGQPGEKLFF. In nucleotides, the CDR3 is TGTGCCACCAGTGATCCAGGACAGCCAGGGGAAAAACTGTTTTTT. The chain links TRBV24-1 to TRBJ1-4; D is perhaps TRBD1 (6 bases). V was trimmed by 3 bases and J by 8 bases, leaving 15 bases between them. There are 15 residues in the CDR3. The germline V gene has CDR1 KGHDR and CDR2 SFDVKD.

This clonotype has only a few counts. A much larger clone differs from this one at a single base, so this may be a read error. The rearrangement links TRBV6-1 to TRBJ1-1; TRBD1 matches at 7 bases. CDR1 is MNHNS and CDR2 is SASEGT in the germline V gene. This CDR3 is 13 amino acids long. The ends lost 3 bases at V and 5 bases at J; junction bases unmatched: 3. CDR3: CASSETTGTEAFF. The DNA for the CDR3 is TGTGCCAGCAGTGAGACGACAGGGACTGAAGCTTTCTTT.

This clonotype was counted ten times or more. The V call is TRBV6-5, the J call TRBJ2-7; 7 nucleotides match TRBD1. The CDR3 has 14 amino acids. V lost 5 bases to trimming and J lost 2 bases; unmatched junction nucleotides: 6. Looked up from germline, CDR1 is MNHEY and CDR2 is SVGAGI. CDR3 coding DNA: TGTGCCAGCAGTACAGGGGACAGTACCTACGAGCAGTACTTC. It yields the protein CASSTGDSTYEQYF.

The chain has TRBV6-1 and TRBJ2-5; D call uncertain. The CDR3 sequence is 14 residues long. V was pared by 7 bases and J by 3 bases, with 15 bases between. The germline gives CDR1 MNHNS, CDR2 SASEGT. The CDR3 loop reads CASILRGGKETQYF. CDR3 coding DNA: TGTGCCAGCATTTTAAGAGGTGGCAAAGAGACCCAGTACTTC.

This chain joins TRBV7-6 and TRBJ2-3; D is unresolved. CDR1 and CDR2 from the germline V gene are SGHVS and FNYEAQ. There are 14 residues in the CDR3. Trimming stripped 1 base from V and 4 bases from J, with 9 bases between. CDR3 DNA sequence: TGTGCCAGCAGCTTAGGAGAGTTCGCAGATACGCAGTATTTT. Its protein is CASSLGEFADTQYF.

This clonotype has just a few counts. CDR3 protein: CASRQQGQGYHEQFF. CDR3 sequence (DNA): TGTGCCAGCAGACAGCAGGGACAGGGGTATCATGAGCAGTTCTTC. The chain joins TRBV27 to TRBJ2-1, with TRBD1 matching over 10 bases. Trimming took 6 bases from V and 8 from J; bases not matched to a gene: 10. This CDR3 spans 15 amino acids. The V gene's germline CDR1 is MNHEY and CDR2 SMNVEV (reference sequence).